The clone carrying this T cell receptor beta chain was recorded a few times. This CDR3 has 16 amino acids. V dropped 0 bases and J dropped 0 bases, with 12 bases sitting between them. CDR1 SGHRS and CDR2 YFSETQ come from the germline V gene. The data were obtained in a study of T-cell reconstitution after alpha-beta-depleted transplantation in children. Unique molecular identifiers were incorporated into the prepared TCRbeta library. TCRdb itself ran the PCR reads through MiXCR, one entry per CDR3 protein. The sample records about 610,000 distinct CDR3 sequences, roughly a tenth being singletons. The source material was PBMCs from the stem cell graft donor, sampled from the stem cell graft. The chain couples TRBV5-1 to TRBJ1-1; unclear D gene. This receptor was obtained from a human donor who donated a stem cell graft to a child with acute myeloid leukemia. The CDR3 DNA follows: TGCGCCAGCAGCTTGGCCGTGGGTGTTATGAACACTGAAGCTTTCTTT. Translated: CASSLAVGVMNTEAFF.